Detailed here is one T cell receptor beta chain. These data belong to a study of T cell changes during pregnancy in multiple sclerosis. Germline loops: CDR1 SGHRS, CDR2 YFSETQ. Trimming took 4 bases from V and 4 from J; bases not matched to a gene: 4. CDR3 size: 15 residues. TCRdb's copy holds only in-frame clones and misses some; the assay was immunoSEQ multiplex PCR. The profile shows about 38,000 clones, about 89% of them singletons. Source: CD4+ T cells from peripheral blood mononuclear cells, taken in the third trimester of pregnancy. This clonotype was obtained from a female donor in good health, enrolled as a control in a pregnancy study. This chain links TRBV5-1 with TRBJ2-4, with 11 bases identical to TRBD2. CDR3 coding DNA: TGCGCCAGCAGCCGGACTAGCGGGTTAAAAAACATTCAGTACTTC. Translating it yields CASSRTSGLKNIQYF.